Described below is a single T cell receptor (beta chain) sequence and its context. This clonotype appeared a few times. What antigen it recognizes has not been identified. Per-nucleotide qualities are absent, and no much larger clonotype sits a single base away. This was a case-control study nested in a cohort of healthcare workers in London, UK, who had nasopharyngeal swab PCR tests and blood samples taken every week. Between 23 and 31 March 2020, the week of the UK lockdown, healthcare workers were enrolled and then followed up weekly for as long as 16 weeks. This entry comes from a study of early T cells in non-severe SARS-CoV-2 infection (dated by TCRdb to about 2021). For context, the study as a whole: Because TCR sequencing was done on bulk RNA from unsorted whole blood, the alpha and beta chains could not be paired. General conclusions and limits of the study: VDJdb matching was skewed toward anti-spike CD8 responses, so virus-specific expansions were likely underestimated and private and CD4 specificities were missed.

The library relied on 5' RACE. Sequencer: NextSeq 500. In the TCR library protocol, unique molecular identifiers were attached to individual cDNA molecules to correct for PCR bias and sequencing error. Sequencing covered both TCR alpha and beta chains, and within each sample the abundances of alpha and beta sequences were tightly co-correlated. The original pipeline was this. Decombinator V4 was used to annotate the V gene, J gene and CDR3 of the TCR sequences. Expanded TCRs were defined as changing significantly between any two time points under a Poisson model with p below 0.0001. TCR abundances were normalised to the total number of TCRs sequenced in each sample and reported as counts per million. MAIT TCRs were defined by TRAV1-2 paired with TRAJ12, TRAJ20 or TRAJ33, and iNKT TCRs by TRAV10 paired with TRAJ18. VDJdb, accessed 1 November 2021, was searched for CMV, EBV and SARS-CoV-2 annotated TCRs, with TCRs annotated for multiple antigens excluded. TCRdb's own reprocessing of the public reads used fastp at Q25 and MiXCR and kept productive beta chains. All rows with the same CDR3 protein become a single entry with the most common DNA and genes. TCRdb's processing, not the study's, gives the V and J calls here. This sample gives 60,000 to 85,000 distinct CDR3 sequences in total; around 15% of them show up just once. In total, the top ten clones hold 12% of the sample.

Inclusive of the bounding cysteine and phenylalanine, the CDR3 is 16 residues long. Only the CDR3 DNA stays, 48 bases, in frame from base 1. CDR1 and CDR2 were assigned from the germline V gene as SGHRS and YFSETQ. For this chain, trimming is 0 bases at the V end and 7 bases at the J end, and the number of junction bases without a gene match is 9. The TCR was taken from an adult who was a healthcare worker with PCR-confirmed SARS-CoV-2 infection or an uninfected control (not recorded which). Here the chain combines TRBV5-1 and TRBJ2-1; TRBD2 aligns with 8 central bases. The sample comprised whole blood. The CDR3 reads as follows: CASSLVSGRALNEQFF. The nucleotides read TGCGCCAGCAGCTTGGTTTCCGGGAGGGCCCTGAATGAGCAGTTCTTC. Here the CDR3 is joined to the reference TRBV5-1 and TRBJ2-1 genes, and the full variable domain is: KAGVTQTPRYLIKTRGQQVTLSCSPISGHRSVSWYQQTPGQGLQFLFEYFSETQRNKGNFPGRFSGRQFSNSRSEMNVSTLELGDSALYLCASSLVSGRALNEQFFGPGTRLTVL.